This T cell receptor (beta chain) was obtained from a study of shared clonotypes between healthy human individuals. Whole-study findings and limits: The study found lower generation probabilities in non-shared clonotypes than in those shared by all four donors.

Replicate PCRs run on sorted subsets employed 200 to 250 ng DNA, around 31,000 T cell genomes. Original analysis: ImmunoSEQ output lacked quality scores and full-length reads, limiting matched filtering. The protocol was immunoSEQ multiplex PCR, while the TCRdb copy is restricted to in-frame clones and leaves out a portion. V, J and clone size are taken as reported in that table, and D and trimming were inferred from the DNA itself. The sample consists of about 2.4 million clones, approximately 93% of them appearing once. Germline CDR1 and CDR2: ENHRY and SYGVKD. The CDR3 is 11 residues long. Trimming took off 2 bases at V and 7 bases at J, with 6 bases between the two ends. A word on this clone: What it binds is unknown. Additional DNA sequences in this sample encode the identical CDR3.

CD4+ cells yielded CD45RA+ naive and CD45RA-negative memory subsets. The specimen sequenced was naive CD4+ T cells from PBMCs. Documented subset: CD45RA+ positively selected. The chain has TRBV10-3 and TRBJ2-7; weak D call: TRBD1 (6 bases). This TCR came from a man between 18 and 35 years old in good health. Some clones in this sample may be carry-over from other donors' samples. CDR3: CAISERGEQYF. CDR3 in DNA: TGTGCCATCAGTGAGAGGGGGGAGCAGTACTTC.